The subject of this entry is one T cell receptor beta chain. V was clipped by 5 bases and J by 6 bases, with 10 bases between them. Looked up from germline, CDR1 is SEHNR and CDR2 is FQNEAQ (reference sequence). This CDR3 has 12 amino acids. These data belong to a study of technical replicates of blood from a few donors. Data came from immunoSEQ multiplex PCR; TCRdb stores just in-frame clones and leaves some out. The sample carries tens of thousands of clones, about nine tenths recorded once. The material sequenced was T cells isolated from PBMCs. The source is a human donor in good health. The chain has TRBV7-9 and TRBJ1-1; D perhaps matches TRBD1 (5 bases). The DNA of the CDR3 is TGTGCCAGCAGCCTCACAGGATCTGAAGCTTTCTTT. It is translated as CASSLTGSEAFF.